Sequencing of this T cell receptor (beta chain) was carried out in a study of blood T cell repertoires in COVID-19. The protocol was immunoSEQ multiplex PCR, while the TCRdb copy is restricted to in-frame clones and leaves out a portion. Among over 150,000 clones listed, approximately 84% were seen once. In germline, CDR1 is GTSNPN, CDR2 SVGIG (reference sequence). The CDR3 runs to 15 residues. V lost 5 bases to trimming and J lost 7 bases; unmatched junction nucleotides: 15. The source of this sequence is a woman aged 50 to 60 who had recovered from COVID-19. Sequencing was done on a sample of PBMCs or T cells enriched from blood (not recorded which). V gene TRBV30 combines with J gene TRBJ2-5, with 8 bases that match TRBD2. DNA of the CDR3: TGTGCCTGGCGGAGGAAGGGACTAGATTCTGGGACCCAGTACTTC. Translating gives CAWRRKGLDSGTQYF. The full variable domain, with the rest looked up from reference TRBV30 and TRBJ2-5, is SQTIHQWPATLVQPVGSPLSLECTVEGTSNPNLYWYRQAAGRGLQLLFYSVGIGQISSEVPQNLSASRPQDRQFILSSKKLLLSDSGFYLCAWRRKGLDSGTQYFGPGTRLLVL.